This T cell receptor beta chain was recorded in a study of cytomegalovirus exposure and HLA in healthy donors. Use of 60 Vbeta and 13 Jbeta primers characterized the PCR. Produced via immunoSEQ multiplex PCR; TCRdb's table is partial and in-frame only. This table holds around 81,000 clones, roughly 63% found once. Donors counted as nominally healthy when sampled, yet unrecorded immune exposures were likely. Concerning this clone itself: Its antigen is unidentified.

Study findings and constraints: TCR beta chains numbering some 160 were designated cytomegalovirus-associated. Most of the TCR beta V segments (in an earlier analysis) were productive either about 87% or about 30% of the time.

Germline CDR1 SGHAT, CDR2 FQNNGV. The CDR3 has 15 residues. V shed 5 bases, J shed 5 bases, and the junction held 3 bases outside the gene matches. The rearrangement links TRBV11-2 to TRBJ2-2; 12 nucleotides match TRBD1. This sequence originates from a man aged 30 to 39 in good health and CMV-seropositive. Specimen: PBMCs. The CDR3 DNA sequence: TGTGCCAGCAGCCGGGACAGGGGGCGGACCGGGGAGCTGTTTTTT. It is translated as CASSRDRGRTGELFF.